This T cell receptor (beta chain) originates from a study of T cell responses to AZD1222 COVID-19 vaccine. Study results and limitations: Close to half of spike-specific TCRs reportedly recognize unmutated variant regions.

The protocol was immunoSEQ multiplex PCR, while the TCRdb copy is restricted to in-frame clones and leaves out a portion. Here the sample spans around 150,000 clones, 70% to 90% being singletons. For this clone: The antigen is unknown.

This specimen consisted of peripheral blood, obtained on day 0 of AZD1222 vaccination. The clonotype comes from an adult in good health.

CDR3 amino acids: CASSKEGDYYNSPLHF. In DNA, the CDR3 is TGTGCCAGCAGCAAAGAGGGAGATTACTATAATTCACCCCTCCACTTT. J is TRBJ1-6 and V is TRBV21-1. TRBV21-1 is noted as a pseudogene. This CDR3 has 16 amino acids.